This TCR beta chain was identified during a study of blood T cell repertoires in COVID-19. Looking at the study overall: In each case, the material was cDNA or gDNA derived from T cells, B-cell-depleted T cells, or PBMCs.

The CDR3 has 11 residues. J lost 7 bases, V lost 10 bases, and 6 bases had no gene match. Methods used by the authors: The authors estimated nucleated cell counts from reference gene primer amplification. The method was immunoSEQ multiplex PCR; TCRdb's version includes in-frame clones alone and lacks a portion of them. V and J calls and clone size are those listed in that table; D and trimming were worked out from the DNA. The sample contains approximately 190,000 clones, about 80% of which appear only once. Sequencing used peripheral blood. This sequence joins TRBV23-1 and TRBJ1-2; 7 bases line up with TRBD1. TRBV23-1 is noted as an ORF with a role that remains uncertain. The TCR comes from a human donor with acute or convalescent COVID-19. The donor label of this sample is uncertain. The CDR3 reads CAIRQGSGYTF. The CDR3, as DNA: TGCGCCATACGACAGGGCTCTGGCTACACCTTC.